Below, 20 T cell receptor beta chains from the same sample are listed, as sequenced in a study of blood T cell repertoires in COVID-19. Assay used: immunoSEQ multiplex PCR; TCRdb lists only in-frame clones, some missing. The sample lists 50,000 to 70,000 clones; roughly four fifths were seen once. Sample: peripheral blood. The source is a man older than 75 with COVID-19, enrolled during active disease.

This rearrangement joins TRBV6-5 to TRBJ2-3; D is perhaps TRBD2 (6 bases). Germline-derived CDR1 and CDR2 are MNHEY and SVGAGI. V gave up 6 bases and J gave up 0 bases, with 7 bases separating them. The CDR3 is made up of 13 amino acids. The CDR3 is CASRSGSTDTQYF. CDR3 in DNA: TGTGCCAGCAGGAGCGGGAGCACAGATACGCAGTATTTT.

The chain is built from TRBV13 and TRBJ1-4, with 12 bases fitting TRBD1. The CDR3 consists of 16 residues. Trimming took 6 bases from V and 7 from J; bases not matched to a gene: 9. Looked up from germline, CDR1 is PRHDT and CDR2 is FYEKMQ (reference sequence). The CDR3 reads CASREGQGAWGEKLFF. CDR3 sequence (DNA): TGTGCCAGCAGAGAGGGACAGGGGGCCTGGGGTGAAAAACTGTTTTTT.

The chain joins TRBV6-6 to TRBJ2-5, with 8 bases aligning to TRBD2. Per the germline V gene, CDR1 is MNHNY and CDR2 is SVGAGI (reference sequence). V shed 4 bases and J 5 bases; nucleotides not matched to a gene: 12. The CDR3 is 16 residues long. CDR3 nucleotide sequence: TGTGCCAGCAGTTCACTCATAGCGGGGTCGAGGGAGACCCAGTACTTC. Amino acid sequence: CASSSLIAGSRETQYF.

The gene calls are TRBV28 and TRBJ1-2; a weak D match, TRBD1 (5 bases). The V gene lost 1 base and the J gene lost 6 bases, with 15 bases spanning the gap. Germline CDR1 is MDHEN and CDR2 is SYDVKM. The CDR3 extends over 15 amino acids. CDR3: CASSLLGGDWNGYTF. DNA of the CDR3: TGTGCCAGCAGTTTATTAGGCGGGGACTGGAATGGCTACACCTTC.

This chain joins TRBV28 and TRBJ1-3, with D hard to call. From germline, CDR1 is MDHEN and CDR2 SYDVKM. V lost 4 bases and J 4 bases, leaving 5 bases between the germline ends. The CDR3 length is 12 residues. This CDR3 is CASSSGGNTIYF. The DNA for the CDR3 is TGTGCCAGCAGTTCGGGGGGAAACACCATATATTTT.

The CDR3 sequence: CASKYSGLSTDTQYF. CDR3 bases: TGCGCCAGCAAATACTCAGGGTTGAGCACAGATACGCAGTATTTT. This rearrangement joins TRBV4-1 to TRBJ2-3, with D possibly being TRBD1 (5 bases). Deletions cut 7 bases from V and 0 bases from J, with 14 bases between. Germline assignment: CDR1 MGHRA and CDR2 YSYEKL. CDR3 length equals 15 residues.

The gene calls are TRBV6-5 and TRBJ1-1, with D possibly matching TRBD1 (6 bases). Per the germline V gene, CDR1 is MNHEY and CDR2 is SVGAGI. This CDR3 comprises 15 residues. V was cut by 7 bases and J by 1 base, with 16 bases left in between. The CDR3 DNA sequence: TGTGCCAGCACCTCACCGACCAGGGGGAACACTGAAGCTTTCTTT. Residues: CASTSPTRGNTEAFF.

The rearrangement joins TRBV5-6 to TRBJ1-5, with 7 bases identical to TRBD1. The CDR3 contains 15 residues. Looked up from germline, CDR1 is SGHDT and CDR2 is YYEEEE. V was clipped by 4 bases and J by 2 bases; unmatched bases: 6. The CDR3 loop is CASSGTTGGNQPQHF. The CDR3 DNA sequence: TGTGCCAGCAGCGGAACCACAGGGGGCAATCAGCCCCAGCATTTT.

The chain employs TRBV5-1 and TRBJ1-6; D perhaps matches TRBD1 (6 bases). V lost 5 bases and J 7 bases, leaving 10 bases between the germline ends. The CDR3 length is 13 residues. Germline V gene lookup returns CDR1 SGHRS and CDR2 YFSETQ. The CDR3 sequence: CASSDGQNSPLHF. The CDR3 DNA follows: TGCGCCAGCAGTGACGGACAGAATTCACCCCTCCACTTT.

The chain carries TRBV7-7 and TRBJ2-1; 7 bases line up with TRBD1. After removal of 5 bases from V and 4 bases from J, the junction contained 11 bases not matched to a gene. The germline CDR1 and CDR2 sequences are SSHAT and FNYEAQ (reference sequence). This CDR3 is 16 amino acids long. Here the CDR3 reads CASSPTGPASYNEQFF. The CDR3 DNA reads TGTGCCAGCAGCCCGACAGGGCCCGCGAGTTACAATGAGCAGTTCTTC.

This chain connects TRBV5-6 to TRBJ1-2; D ambiguous. Trimming pared 0 bases from V and 4 bases from J, leaving 10 bases between. The CDR3 length is 14 residues. CDR1 SGHDT and CDR2 YYEEEE come from the germline V gene. The CDR3 DNA is TGTGCCAGCAGCTTGGCCAGCGGAATCTATGGCTACACCTTC. Encoded protein: CASSLASGIYGYTF.

This chain joins TRBV18 and TRBJ2-5, with D unresolved. Trimming stripped 3 bases from V and 0 bases from J, with 11 bases between. CDR3 length: 15 amino acids. Germline V lookup: CDR1 KGHSH, CDR2 LQKENI. The CDR3 coding sequence is TGTGCCAGCTCACCTGGGCCCTTGTACCAAGAGACCCAGTACTTC. It translates to CASSPGPLYQETQYF. Supplemented by reference TRBV18 and TRBJ2-5, the full variable domain reads NAGVMQNPRHLVRRRGQEARLRCSPMKGHSHVYWYRQLPEEGLKFMVYLQKENIIDESGMPKERFSAEFPKEGPSILRIQQVVRGDSAAYFCASSPGPLYQETQYFGPGTRLLVL.

In this sample, this clone turned up a few times. CDR3 region: CASSPGTLNTEAFF. Written as DNA, the CDR3 is TGTGCCAGTAGTCCCGGGACACTGAACACTGAAGCTTTCTTT. V gene TRBV19 combines with J gene TRBJ1-1, with D possibly matching TRBD1 (6 bases). The CDR3 runs to 14 residues. CDR1 LNHDA and CDR2 SQIVND come from the germline V gene (reference sequence). V gave up 5 bases and J gave up 0 bases, with 10 bases separating them.

The rearrangement uses TRBV3-1 (or the pseudogene TRBV3-2) and TRBJ2-7; 7 nucleotides line up with TRBD2. CDR1 LGHDT and CDR2 YNNKEL come from the germline V gene (reference sequence). This CDR3 is built from 13 residues. Trimming cost V 6 bases and J 6 bases; bases outside gene matches: 8. CDR3 protein: CASSFGSGGEQYF. CDR3 sequence (DNA): TGTGCCAGCAGTTTTGGTTCGGGGGGCGAGCAGTACTTC.

The chain couples TRBV7-2 to TRBJ2-1; 10 positions agree with TRBD2. CDR1 is SGHTA, CDR2 FQGNSA, per germline. The CDR3 extends over 16 amino acids. The V and J ends lost 2 bases and 4 bases, in that order; junction bases with no gene match: 5. The CDR3 sequence: CASSLMASGGYNEQFF. DNA for the CDR3: TGTGCCAGCAGCTTAATGGCTAGCGGGGGTTACAATGAGCAGTTCTTC.

To note about this clone: The same CDR3 also results from other DNA sequences found in this sample. V is TRBV5-6 and J is TRBJ1-5; 7 bases are shared with TRBD1. This CDR3 has 15 residues. The germline CDR1 and CDR2 sequences are SGHDT and YYEEEE. V shed 4 bases and J 0 bases; nucleotides not matched to a gene: 4. As DNA, the CDR3 is TGTGCCAGCAGCCTGGGACAGTATAGCAATCAGCCCCAGCATTTT. It specifies CASSLGQYSNQPQHF.

This rearrangement joins TRBV27 to TRBJ1-6, with 9 bases aligning to TRBD1. The junction had 4 bases not matched to a gene; V was cut back by 5 bases and J by 5 bases. Germline loops: CDR1 MNHEY, CDR2 SMNVEV (reference sequence). This CDR3 has 15 amino acids. CDR3 residues: CASSPGTGNNSPLHF. The CDR3 DNA reads as TGTGCCAGCAGTCCCGGGACAGGGAATAATTCACCCCTCCACTTT.

The CDR3 here is CASSRRTPEQYV. The CDR3 coding sequence is TGTGCCAGCAGTAGGCGGACACCCGAGCAGTACGTC. The J gene is TRBJ2-7, the V gene TRBV27; possibly TRBD1 for D (5 bases). The germline V and J ends were trimmed by 5 bases and 6 bases, with 11 bases remaining between them. Germline loops: CDR1 MNHEY, CDR2 SMNVEV (reference sequence). The CDR3 length is 12 residues.

This clone was seen a few times. This chain connects TRBV6-5 to TRBJ2-1; a possible D gene is TRBD1 (6 bases). This CDR3 is 14 amino acids long. V lost 6 bases, J lost 1 base, and 10 bases lay in between. CDR1 and CDR2 (germline): MNHEY, SVGAGI. CDR3 amino acids: CASSPGTSYNEQFF. The CDR3 nucleotides are TGTGCCAGCAGCCCGGGGACATCCTACAATGAGCAGTTCTTC.

The chain carries TRBV19 and TRBJ1-1; 8 positions agree with TRBD1. Unmatched junction bases numbered 7, after V lost 4 bases and J lost 6 bases. This CDR3 region has 14 residues. From germline, CDR1 is LNHDA and CDR2 SQIVND (reference sequence). The CDR3 nucleotides read TGTGCCAGTAGTACGCACAGGGGGGTGGCTGAAGCTTTCTTT. This sequence encodes CASSTHRGVAEAFF.